Listed here are 5 T cell receptor beta chains from one sample, sequenced in a study of cytomegalovirus exposure and HLA in healthy donors. Vbeta (60) and Jbeta (13) primers were used in the PCR. This table comes from immunoSEQ multiplex PCR, and its TCRdb copy is limited to in-frame clones, with some not included. The sample yields about 98,000 clones, roughly 77% seen once. Specimen: PBMCs. These receptors originate from a man between 40 and 49 years old in good health and CMV-seronegative.

The chain combines TRBV10-3 with TRBJ2-2, with TRBD1 matching over 11 bases. CDR1 is ENHRY and CDR2 is SYGVKD in the germline V gene. V gave up 9 bases and J gave up 6 bases; unmatched junction bases: 6. This CDR3 region has 14 residues. CDR3 region: CAIGTGGPAGELFF. CDR3 nucleotide sequence: TGTGCCATTGGGACAGGGGGGCCCGCCGGGGAGCTGTTTTTT.

V usage is TRBV4-1 and J usage is TRBJ1-6, with D maybe TRBD1 (5 bases). The CDR3 sequence is 15 residues long. V lost 0 bases, J lost 6 bases, and 9 bases lay in between. CDR1 and CDR2 (germline): MGHRA, YSYEKL. DNA for the CDR3: TGCGCCAGCAGCCAAGAGCAGGGACTTAATTCACCCCTCCACTTT. Its translation: CASSQEQGLNSPLHF.

The V gene is TRBV5-5, the J gene TRBJ2-7; TRBD2 might be the D (7 bases). Trimming took off 4 bases at V and 2 bases at J, with 13 bases between the two ends. The germline gives CDR1 SGHKS, CDR2 YYEKEE (reference sequence). The CDR3 is 14 residues long. In nucleotides, the CDR3 is TGTGCCAGCAGCCGGGGGGACACCACCTACGAGCAGTACTTC. It encodes CASSRGDTTYEQYF.

The CDR3 is CASTRGGDGIYEQYF. In DNA form, the CDR3 reads TGTGCCAGTACCCGAGGAGGGGATGGGATCTACGAGCAGTACTTC. This sequence joins TRBV19 and TRBJ2-7, with a weak D call TRBD2 (6 bases). The CDR3 sequence is 15 residues long. The ends were cut back, 7 bases at V and 3 bases at J, with 19 bases in the middle. Germline CDR1 and CDR2: LNHDA and SQIVND (reference sequence).

The chain recombines TRBV6-6 with TRBJ1-6; 9 bases align to TRBD1. This CDR3 contains 13 residues. Germline V CDR1 and CDR2: MNHNY, SVGAGI (reference sequence). J lost 9 bases, V lost 8 bases, and 5 bases had no gene match. CDR3 coding DNA: TGTGCCAGCGGGACAGGGTTTCCTTCACCCCTCCACTTT. Protein: CASGTGFPSPLHF.